These 25 T cell receptor beta chains came from one sample sequenced in a study of CD8 T cells in ankylosing spondylitis. MiXCR, run by TCRdb on the 5' RACE reads, gives a single entry per CDR3 protein. In the table there are 300,000 to 400,000 distinct CDR3 sequences, 11% of which are singletons. Sequencing was done on a sample of blood, either unsorted or a sorted T cell fraction (not recorded which). These receptor sequences come from a female donor with ankylosing spondylitis or in good health (not recorded which).

This clonotype came up many times. The DNA for the CDR3 is TGCGCCAGCTGTCCGGGACAGATGGATGAGCAGTTCTTC. It is translated as CASCPGQMDEQFF. This rearrangement joins TRBV5-1 to TRBJ2-1, with 7 bases that match TRBD1. Losses at the gene ends were 7 bases for V and 8 bases for J; bases not matched to a gene: 9. From germline, CDR1 is SGHRS and CDR2 YFSETQ. The CDR3 consists of 13 residues. Variable domain in full (rest from reference TRBV5-1 and TRBJ2-1): KAGVTQTPRYLIKTRGQQVTLSCSPISGHRSVSWYQQTPGQGLQFLFEYFSETQRNKGNFPGRFSGRQFSNSRSEMNVSTLELGDSALYLCASCPGQMDEQFFGPGTRLTVL.

In its sample, this clonotype was seen many times. The CDR3 protein is CSGTSNNEQFF. The CDR3 region has the DNA TGCAGCGGGACTAGTAACAATGAGCAGTTCTTC. The chain joins TRBV29-1 to TRBJ2-1; TRBD2 matches 7 bases. The J segment lost 5 bases and the V segment lost 7 bases, leaving 2 bases of the junction unmatched. Germline-derived CDR1 and CDR2 are SQVTM and ANQGSEA. This CDR3 has 11 amino acids.

This clonotype was counted at least ten times. V gene TRBV15 combines with J gene TRBJ2-3; 7 bases line up with TRBD1. V lost 0 bases to trimming and J lost 3 bases; unmatched junction nucleotides: 12. This CDR3 has 18 amino acids. CDR1 is LNHNV and CDR2 is YYDKDF in the germline V gene (reference sequence). CDR3 sequence reads: CATSRDGGQTGRTDTQYF. CDR3 DNA sequence: TGTGCCACCAGCAGAGATGGAGGTCAGACAGGGCGGACAGATACGCAGTATTTT.

This rearrangement joins TRBV20-1 to TRBJ2-5; 7 bases are a match to TRBD2. The CDR3 spans 14 residues. Looked up from germline, CDR1 is DFQATT and CDR2 is SNEGSKA (reference sequence). V trimming: 3 bases; J trimming: 4 bases; junction bases outside the gene matches: 8. For the CDR3, the DNA is TGCAGTGCTAGGGGGGAGGGCCTAGGAGAGACCCAGTACTTC. This codes for CSARGEGLGETQYF.

This clonotype was recorded at least ten times. The V and J genes are TRBV5-1 and TRBJ1-1; 7 bases map to TRBD1. V was clipped by 4 bases and J by 1 base; unmatched bases: 4. Germline V gene data show CDR1 as SGHRS and CDR2 as YFSETQ. The CDR3 is 14 residues long. In DNA, the CDR3 is TGCGCCAGCAGCGGCGGGACAGCGAACACTGAAGCTTTCTTT. It specifies CASSGGTANTEAFF.

The chain combines TRBV12-3 or TRBV12-4 with TRBJ2-1; 10 bases fit TRBD2. With V trimmed by 8 bases and J by 6 bases, 13 bases remained unmatched. CDR3 length equals 16 residues. CDR3 in amino acids: CASRPDVVAGGNEQFF. CDR3 in DNA: TGTGCCAGCCGCCCAGACGTCGTAGCGGGGGGCAATGAGCAGTTCTTC.

This clonotype appeared many times. CDR3 in DNA: TGCAGTGCGATCAGACTAGCTGTTTCCTACGAGCAGTACTTC. Protein product: CSAIRLAVSYEQYF. This chain links TRBV20-1 with TRBJ2-7, with TRBD2 matching 7 bases. From germline, CDR1 is DFQATT and CDR2 SNEGSKA (reference sequence). Trimming took 6 bases from V and 1 from J; bases not matched to a gene: 9. The CDR3 is 14 amino acids.

In its sample, this clonotype was seen many times. The chain employs TRBV7-9 and TRBJ2-7; TRBD1 matches 7 bases. Germline V lookup: CDR1 SEHNR, CDR2 FQNEAQ (reference sequence). V was clipped by 6 bases and J by 3 bases; unmatched bases: 5. The CDR3 extends over 13 amino acids. CDR3: CASRSGQDYEQYF. The CDR3 region has the DNA TGTGCCAGCAGATCTGGACAGGACTACGAGCAGTACTTC. Variable domain in full (rest from reference TRBV7-9 and TRBJ2-7): DTGVSQNPRHKITKRGQNVTFRCDPISEHNRLYWYRQTLGQGPEFLTYFQNEAQLEKSRLLSDRFSAERPKGSFSTLEIQRTEQGDSAMYLCASRSGQDYEQYFGPGTRLTVT.

This clonotype was observed at least ten times. V and J are TRBV28 and TRBJ2-1, with 9 bases identical to TRBD2. The V gene end was trimmed by 5 bases and the J gene end by 5 bases; junction bases not matched to a gene: 4. The CDR3 runs 14 residues. Germline assignment: CDR1 MDHEN and CDR2 SYDVKM. CDR3 amino acids: CASSLAGPNNEQFF. CDR3 bases: TGTGCCAGCAGTCTAGCGGGACCTAACAATGAGCAGTTCTTC.

This clonotype was counted ten times or more. V is TRBV20-1 and J is TRBJ2-7, with 8 bases matching TRBD1. CDR3 length: 14 residues. Germline loops: CDR1 DFQATT, CDR2 SNEGSKA (reference sequence). The ends lost 6 bases at V and 3 bases at J; junction bases unmatched: 10. Here the CDR3 DNA reads TGCAGTGCGTATTTAACAGGGGGAGGCTACGAGCAGTACTTC. Residues: CSAYLTGGGYEQYF.

This clonotype was counted at least ten times. V usage is TRBV7-8 and J usage is TRBJ1-5; D not resolved. Germline loops: CDR1 SGHVS, CDR2 FQNEAQ. V was clipped by 1 base and J by 7 bases, with 11 bases between them. The CDR3 has 14 amino acids. The CDR3, as DNA: TGTGCCAGCAGCTTAGACTCCCTTGGGCAGCCCCAGCATTTT. Translation: CASSLDSLGQPQHF.

This clonotype was found a few times. The chain is built from TRBV3-1 and TRBJ1-6, with a possible D match to TRBD1 (6 bases). This CDR3 contains 15 residues. Trimming pared 3 bases from V and 4 bases from J, leaving 10 bases between. The germline CDR1 and CDR2 sequences are LGHDT and YNNKEL (reference sequence). The CDR3 here is CASSQGQIYNSPLHF. For the CDR3, the DNA is TGTGCCAGCAGCCAGGGACAAATATATAATTCACCCCTCCACTTT.

This clonotype has ten or more counts. This rearrangement joins TRBV11-2 to TRBJ2-1; D unclear. This CDR3 has 12 amino acids. CDR1 and CDR2 from the germline V gene are SGHAT and FQNNGV. V lost 5 bases and J 9 bases, leaving 11 bases between the germline ends. CDR3: CASSPLSGEQFF. CDR3 nucleotide sequence: TGTGCCAGCAGCCCCCTATCGGGTGAGCAGTTCTTC. The full variable domain, its missing parts supplied by reference TRBV11-2 and TRBJ2-1, is EAGVAQSPRYKIIEKRQSVAFWCNPISGHATLYWYQQILGQGPKLLIQFQNNGVVDDSQLPKDRFSAERLKGVDSTLKIQPAKLEDSAVYLCASSPLSGEQFFGPGTRLTVL.

This clonotype was seen repeatedly, ten times or more. V is TRBV27 and J is TRBJ2-2, with D possibly matching TRBD2 (7 bases). V was pared by 10 bases and J by 5 bases, with 26 bases between. The CDR3 spans 17 residues. Looked up from germline, CDR1 is MNHEY and CDR2 is SMNVEV (reference sequence). CDR3: CATREGGGIVCTGELFF. The DNA for the CDR3 is TGTGCCACCAGGGAGGGAGGGGGAATTGTATGTACCGGGGAGCTGTTTTTT.

J is TRBJ2-3 and V is TRBV28; tentatively, D is TRBD1 (6 bases). CDR1 MDHEN and CDR2 SYDVKM come from the germline V gene. The CDR3 is made up of 15 amino acids. V was trimmed by 7 bases and J by 2 bases, leaving 16 bases between them. CDR3 sequence: CASNTIGDNTDTQYF. CDR3 bases: TGTGCCAGCAACACGATCGGGGACAACACAGATACGCAGTATTTT.

This clonotype was seen a single time. The chain combines TRBV2 with TRBJ2-3; the D gene is possibly TRBD2 (7 bases). Trimming removed 3 bases at V and 5 bases at J, with 9 bases between. Per germline, CDR1 SNHLY and CDR2 FYNNEI. The CDR3 covers 13 residues. CDR3 sequence reads: CASSDGGRDTQYF. The CDR3 coding sequence is TGTGCCAGCAGTGACGGGGGGCGAGATACGCAGTATTTT.

This clonotype has ten or more counts. The chain combines TRBV20-1 with TRBJ2-1; 7 nucleotides agree with TRBD2. Germline V gene lookup returns CDR1 DFQATT and CDR2 SNEGSKA (reference sequence). V lost 1 base and J lost 0; bases outside the gene matches: 6. The CDR3 covers 16 residues. The DNA for the CDR3 is TGCAGTGCTAGAGTCGGCCTAGCGGTCTCCTACAATGAGCAGTTCTTC. Residues: CSARVGLAVSYNEQFF.

This clonotype was seen more than once but under ten times. The rearrangement uses TRBV28 and TRBJ2-1; 10 nucleotides line up with TRBD1. Germline V lookup: CDR1 MDHEN, CDR2 SYDVKM. CDR3 length equals 15 residues. The junction had 7 bases not matched to a gene; V was cut back by 6 bases and J by 5 bases. The CDR3 bases are TGTGCCAGCAGCCCTCCGGGACAGGGGAACAATGAGCAGTTCTTC. It translates to CASSPPGQGNNEQFF.

There are many counts of this clonotype. The chain has TRBV12-3 or TRBV12-4 and TRBJ1-1; D is uncertain. The CDR3 totals 13 residues. Trimming shortened V by 7 bases and J by 5 bases, and 14 bases separated the two germline ends. CDR3 nucleotide sequence: TGTGCCAGCAATATACGGAGCGGGACTGAAGCTTTCTTT. This gives the protein CASNIRSGTEAFF.

This clonotype has more than one count but fewer than ten. The chain links TRBV7-6 to TRBJ1-4, with no clear D. Trimming left V 2 bases short and J 1 base short, with 5 bases between. This CDR3 is 14 amino acids long. The germline gives CDR1 SGHVS, CDR2 FNYEAQ. This CDR3 reads CASSLRVTNEKLFF. The CDR3 nucleotides read TGTGCCAGCAGCTTAAGAGTAACTAATGAAAAACTGTTTTTT.

This sequence joins TRBV3-1 and TRBJ2-1; unclear D gene. CDR1 LGHDT and CDR2 YNNKEL come from the germline V gene (reference sequence). V lost 0 bases to trimming and J lost 4 bases, with 16 bases between them. The CDR3 contains 17 residues. The CDR3 DNA follows: TGTGCCAGCAGCCAAGAAGAGGCGGCCAGTCGATACAATGAGCAGTTCTTC. Its protein is CASSQEEAASRYNEQFF.

A remark on this clonotype: This could be a read error, since a much larger clone is one nucleotide away. Given the absence of the conserved phenylalanine or tryptophan at the CDR3 end, a read error is likely. The rearrangement joins TRBV12-3 or TRBV12-4 to TRBJ1-2, with D perhaps matching TRBD1 (6 bases). This CDR3 spans 15 amino acids. V was clipped by 3 bases and J by 4 bases, with 15 bases between them. CDR3 bases: TGTGCCAGCAGTTTCGGGACAAGGATCGGCTATGGCTACACCCTC. Its translation: CASSFGTRIGYGYTL.

Details on this clonotype: One end of the junction does not line up with germline, which may come from a read error. This sequence joins TRBV12-3 or TRBV12-4 and TRBJ2-2, with D perhaps TRBD2 (5 bases). The CDR3 loop spans 14 amino acids. CDR3 bases: TGTCCCAGCAGTTTGGTTGGGTATGCCGGGGAACTGTTTTTT. Amino acid sequence: CPSSLVGYAGELFF.

In DNA form, the CDR3 reads TGCGCCAGCAGGCAACCAGGAGACTACGAGCAGTACTTC. It translates to CASRQPGDYEQYF. The genes are TRBV5-1 and TRBJ2-7; D not resolved. From germline, CDR1 is SGHRS and CDR2 YFSETQ. This CDR3 spans 13 amino acids. Trimming left V 5 bases short and J 3 bases short, with 12 bases between. Full variable domain (rest looked up from reference TRBV5-1 and TRBJ2-7): KAGVTQTPRYLIKTRGQQVTLSCSPISGHRSVSWYQQTPGQGLQFLFEYFSETQRNKGNFPGRFSGRQFSNSRSEMNVSTLELGDSALYLCASRQPGDYEQYFGPGTRLTVT.

This clonotype was seen many times. The chain uses TRBV29-1 and TRBJ1-5; D is uncertain. CDR1 is SQVTM, CDR2 ANQGSEA, per germline. The germline V and J ends were trimmed by 4 bases and 2 bases, with 6 bases remaining between them. The CDR3 is 12 amino acids. The CDR3 nucleotides are TGCAGCGTTGCTGAGGGCAATCAGCCCCAGCATTTT. Translated: CSVAEGNQPQHF.